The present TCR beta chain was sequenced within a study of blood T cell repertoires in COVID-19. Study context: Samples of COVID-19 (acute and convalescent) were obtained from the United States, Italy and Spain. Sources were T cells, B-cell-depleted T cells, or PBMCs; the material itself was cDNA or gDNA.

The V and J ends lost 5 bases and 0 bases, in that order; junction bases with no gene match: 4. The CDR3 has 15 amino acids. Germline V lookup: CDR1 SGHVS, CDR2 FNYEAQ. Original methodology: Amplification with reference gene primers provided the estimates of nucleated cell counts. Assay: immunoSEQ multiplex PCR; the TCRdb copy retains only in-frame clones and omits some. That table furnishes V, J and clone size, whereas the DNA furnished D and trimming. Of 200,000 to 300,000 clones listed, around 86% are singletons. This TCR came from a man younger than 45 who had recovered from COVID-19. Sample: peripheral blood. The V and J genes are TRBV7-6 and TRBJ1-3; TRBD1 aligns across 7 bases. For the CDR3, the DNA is TGTGCCAGCAGCATCCGGACAGGCTCTGGAAACACCATATATTTT. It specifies CASSIRTGSGNTIYF.